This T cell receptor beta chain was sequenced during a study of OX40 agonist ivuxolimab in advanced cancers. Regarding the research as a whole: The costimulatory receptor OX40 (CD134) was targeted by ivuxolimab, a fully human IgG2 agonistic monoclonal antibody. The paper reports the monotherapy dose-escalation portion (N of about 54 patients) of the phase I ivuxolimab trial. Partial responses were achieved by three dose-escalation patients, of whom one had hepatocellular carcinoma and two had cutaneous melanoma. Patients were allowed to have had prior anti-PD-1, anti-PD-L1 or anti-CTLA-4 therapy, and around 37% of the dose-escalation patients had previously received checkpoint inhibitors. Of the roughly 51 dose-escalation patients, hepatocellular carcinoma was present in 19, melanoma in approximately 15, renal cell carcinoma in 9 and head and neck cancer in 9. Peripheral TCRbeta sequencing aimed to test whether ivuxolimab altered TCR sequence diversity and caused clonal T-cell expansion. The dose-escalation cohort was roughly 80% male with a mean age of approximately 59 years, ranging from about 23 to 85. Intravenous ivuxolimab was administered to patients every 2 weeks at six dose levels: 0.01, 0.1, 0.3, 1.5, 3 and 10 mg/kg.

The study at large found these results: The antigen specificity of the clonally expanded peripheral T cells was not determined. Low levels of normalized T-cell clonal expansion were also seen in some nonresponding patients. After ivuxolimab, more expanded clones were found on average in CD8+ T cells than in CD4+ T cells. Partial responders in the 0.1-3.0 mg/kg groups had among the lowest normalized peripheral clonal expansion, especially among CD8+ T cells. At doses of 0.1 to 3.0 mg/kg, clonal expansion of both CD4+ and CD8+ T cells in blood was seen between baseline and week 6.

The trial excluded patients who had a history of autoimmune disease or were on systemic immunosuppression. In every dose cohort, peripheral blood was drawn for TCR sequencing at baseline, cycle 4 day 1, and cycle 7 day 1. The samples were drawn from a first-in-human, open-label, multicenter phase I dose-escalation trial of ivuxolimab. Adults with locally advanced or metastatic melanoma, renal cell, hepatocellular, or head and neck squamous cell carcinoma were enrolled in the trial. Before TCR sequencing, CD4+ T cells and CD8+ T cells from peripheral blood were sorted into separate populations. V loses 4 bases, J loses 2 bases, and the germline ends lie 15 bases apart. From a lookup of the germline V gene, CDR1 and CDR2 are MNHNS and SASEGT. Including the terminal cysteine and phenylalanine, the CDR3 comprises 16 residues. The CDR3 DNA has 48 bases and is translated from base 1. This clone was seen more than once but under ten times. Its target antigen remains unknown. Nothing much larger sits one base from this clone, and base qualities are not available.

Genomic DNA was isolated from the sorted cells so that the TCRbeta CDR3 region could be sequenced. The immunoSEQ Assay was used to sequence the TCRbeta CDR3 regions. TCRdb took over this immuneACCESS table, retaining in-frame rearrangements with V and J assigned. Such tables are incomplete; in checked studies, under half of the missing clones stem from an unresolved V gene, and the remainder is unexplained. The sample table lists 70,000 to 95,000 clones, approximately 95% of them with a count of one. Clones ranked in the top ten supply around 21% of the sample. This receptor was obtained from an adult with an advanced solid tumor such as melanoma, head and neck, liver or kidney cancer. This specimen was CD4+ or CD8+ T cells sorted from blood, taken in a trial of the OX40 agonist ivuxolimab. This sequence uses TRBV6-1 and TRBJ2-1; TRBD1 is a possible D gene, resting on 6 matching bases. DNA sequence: TGTGCCAGCAGTGCCCCCCACAGGGACCCCTACAATGAGCAGTTCTTC. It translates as CASSAPHRDPYNEQFF.